What follows describes a single T cell receptor (beta chain). There is no known antigen for this receptor. No per-base quality is available; no much larger clone lies one base away. TCRbeta CDR3 regions were amplified from genomic DNA using the immunoSEQ Assay, a bias-controlled multiplex PCR. The authors' pipeline ran thus. The number of nucleated cells in each sample was estimated from the amplification of reference gene primers within the assay. To quantify the absolute abundance of each unique TCRbeta CDR3 rearrangement, sequence reads were collapsed and filtered. For each sample, productive Simpson clonality was calculated by taking the square root of Simpson's diversity index across productive rearrangements. TCRdb re-hosts the immuneACCESS table, in-frame sequences only. Its copies lack some clones; in the studies checked, an unresolved V gene accounts for under half of them, and the cause for the rest is not known. V and J calls and clone size are given by that table; D and trimming were obtained from the DNA. Here the sample has 250,000 to 350,000 clones; around 90% occur a single time. The ten largest clonotypes hold less than 3% of the sample.

These data come from a study of blood T cell repertoires in COVID-19 (dated by TCRdb to 2020 to 2022). For context, the study as a whole: The collaborator samples originated in the United States, Italy and Spain and spanned the acute and convalescent phases of COVID-19. Where HLA class I and class II types were available, the types were taken from metadata supplied by the sample provider, not from assay-based typing. Nearly every sample came with metadata listing a de-identified subject ID, COVID-19 status, age in years and sex. A freely available public database, intended as a resource for researchers studying the immune response to SARS-CoV-2, is where the repertoires were released. The prospective study material was composed of cDNA or gDNA derived from T cells, B-cell-depleted T cells, or PBMCs. Samples came from the ongoing ImmuneRACE study (first 160 participants) plus 1,254 subjects from 6 global collaborators. Deeply sampled blood TCRbeta repertoires from subjects exposed to, actively infected with, or recovered from COVID-19 were included in the dataset.

In the prospective study, participants were roughly 18 to 100 years old, resided in about two dozen geographic areas of the United States, and were enrolled through a virtual design. Cohort assignment in the prospective study relied on participant-reported clinical history from a screening survey and a study questionnaire. Recovered participants in ImmuneRACE Cohort 3 were defined by two consecutive negative NP/OP PCR tests, clearance by a healthcare professional, or resolution of symptoms. Mobile phlebotomists in the prospective study collected whole blood, serum and a nasopharyngeal or oropharyngeal swab from every participant. Additional blood draws and questionnaires over an approximately 2-month period could optionally be provided by prospective study participants. Prospective study blood samples were shipped either frozen or at room temperature before DNA extraction. Broader findings and caveats from the paper: Clinical and demographic metadata were provided uncurated, with the amount varying by source and participant.

As encoded in the germline V gene (reference sequence), CDR1 is DFQATT while CDR2 is SNEGSKA. The junction carries 11 bases between V and J, which are trimmed by 5 bases and 12 bases respectively. There are 10 amino acids in the CDR3, from cysteine to phenylalanine inclusive. The read is trimmed to its CDR3 DNA, 30 bases read in frame from base 1. The V gene is TRBV20-1 and the J gene is TRBJ2-1; the D gene cannot be named for sure. The source material was PBMCs or T cells enriched from blood (not recorded which). This clonotype was obtained from a woman aged 45-59 years who had recovered from COVID-19. The CDR3 region has the sequence CSAALGGQFF. The DNA sequence is as follows: TGCAGTGCTGCCCTCGGTGGGCAGTTCTTC.